The entry below gives a single T cell receptor (beta chain) sequence along with its context. Its antigen remains unidentified. No base-level quality is on record; no much larger clone is a single base apart. The method was the immunoSEQ multiplex PCR assay. This immuneACCESS table, as held by TCRdb, lists in-frame sequences with V and J called but not all clones. Of the missing ones, under half trace to an unresolved V gene in checked studies; the others have no known cause. This sample holds 9,500 to 15,000 clones; more than 70% were observed only once. Approximately 2.3% of the sample is taken by the ten largest. Spanning cysteine to phenylalanine, the CDR3 consists of 11 amino acids. CDR3 DNA only is kept here, 33 bases in frame from base 1. The germline V gene yields SGHRS for CDR1 and YFSETQ for CDR2. A distance of 6 bases separates the germline ends of V and J, which lose 5 bases and 4 bases respectively.

Repertoires were sampled multiple times during chemoradiotherapy, which allowed clonal expansion in the tumor microenvironment to be followed. This specimen belongs to a study of chemoradiotherapy in HPV16-positive cancers (dated by TCRdb to the early 2020s). Study-wide context: Candidate HPV-specific T-cell clones and common TCR motifs were defined by functional T-cell assays performed on cells from two HPV16-positive patients. The study set out to ask whether T-cell immunity against the HPV oncoproteins E6 and E7 changes over the course of chemoradiotherapy and whether that immunity affects survival. TCR repertoires from over 80 patients with HPV-related cancers were then used to track the candidate HPV-specific TCRs and motifs. General findings and caveats noted by the study authors: Among HPV16-positive patients, expansion of HPV-responsive T cells during chemoradiotherapy was associated with better recurrence-free survival. The survival association was reported for HPV16-positive patients, and the functional definition of HPV-specific T cells was derived from only a couple of HPV16-positive patients. Expansion of candidate HPV-specific clones and E7-related TCR motifs was observed in the tumor microenvironment during treatment, whereas no such expansion was observed for non-HPV-specific T cells.

The sequence was collected from a human donor with HPV-associated anogenital cancer. This chain joins TRBV5-1 to TRBJ1-1; the D gene is not confidently resolved. The sample was gathered from a patient who underwent chemoradiotherapy. The DNA is as follows: TGCGCCAGCAGGGAAAGCACTGAAGCTTTCTTT. The resulting protein is CASRESTEAFF.